This T cell receptor beta chain was observed in a study of T cell responses to AZD1222 COVID-19 vaccine. Whole-study context: Pooling of second doses given at about 4 or about 12 weeks was done.

The CDR3 is 13 residues long. CDR1 is MNHNS, CDR2 SASEGT, per germline. V was pared by 3 bases and J by 6 bases, with 12 bases between. Assay used: immunoSEQ multiplex PCR; TCRdb lists only in-frame clones, some missing. The sample holds roughly 28,000 clones, about nine tenths seen once. Worth noting for this clone: Its antigen is not known.

Points from the study as a whole: Among the donors, most were white British and more were female, and clonal diversity was possibly underestimated. At study baseline, merely about 6 AZD1222 recipients were seropositive. Two AZD1222 administrations were followed by greater Spike-specific TCR breadth and depth.

The source was peripheral blood, collected on day 0 of AZD1222 vaccination. The source is an adult in good health. V is TRBV6-1 and J is TRBJ2-7, with D maybe TRBD1 (6 bases). CDR3 protein: CASSEGHRLEQYF. CDR3 DNA sequence: TGTGCCAGCAGTGAGGGACATCGGCTCGAGCAGTACTTC.